Listed below are T cell receptor beta chains from one sample, sequenced in a study of T cell responses to AZD1222 COVID-19 vaccine. Produced via immunoSEQ multiplex PCR; TCRdb's table is partial and in-frame only. Of 120,000 to 150,000 clones in the sample, 75% to 95% were seen once. The specimen comprised peripheral blood, sampled on day 0 of AZD1222 vaccination. All receptors derive from an adult in good health. The CDR3 runs from the conserved cysteine through the conserved F or W. Fields, in order: D gene, clone size, J gene, CDR3 length, V gene, CDR3 protein, CDR3 DNA. A D gene is named only where the DNA matches it firmly. Size tells how often a clone was seen (once, few, many) or the class of an expanded clone, and some rows leave it out.

D: NA; size: NA; J: TRBJ1-2; length: 12; V: TRBV30; CDR3: CAWSPRTDGYTF; DNA: TGTGCCTGGAGTCCCCGGACGGATGGCTACACCTTC
D: NA; size: NA; J: TRBJ1-5; length: 15; V: TRBV19; CDR3: CASSMTVTSNQPQHF; DNA: TGTGCCAGTAGTATGACGGTGACTAGCAATCAGCCCCAGCATTTT
D: NA; size: NA; J: TRBJ2-7; length: 16; V: TRBV14; CDR3: CASSQVAGAVGYEQYF; DNA: TGTGCCAGCAGCCAAGTCGCGGGGGCAGTCGGTTACGAGCAGTACTTC
D: NA; size: NA; J: TRBJ1-2; length: 15; V: TRBV15; CDR3: CATSRTTGTAYGYTF; DNA: TGTGCCACCAGCAGGACTACCGGGACGGCCTATGGCTACACCTTC
D: NA; size: NA; J: TRBJ2-7; length: 14; V: TRBV19; CDR3: CASTSPGATYEQYF; DNA: TGTGCCAGTACATCCCCGGGGGCTACCTACGAGCAGTACTTC
D: NA; size: NA; J: TRBJ1-2; length: 14; V: TRBV27; CDR3: CASTQNPGVGGYTF; DNA: TGTGCCAGCACCCAAAATCCGGGGGTGGGTGGCTACACCTTC
D: NA; size: NA; J: TRBJ2-3; length: 14; V: TRBV7-8; CDR3: CASSSPRGTDTQYF; DNA: TGTGCCAGCAGCTCGCCGAGGGGGACAGATACGCAGTATTTT
D: TRBD1; size: once; J: TRBJ1-5; length: 17; V: TRBV6-1; CDR3: CASSDEVTGAYGQPQHF; DNA: TGTGCCAGCAGTGACGAAGTGACAGGGGCCTACGGGCAGCCCCAGCATTTT
D: TRBD1; size: NA; J: TRBJ1-3; length: 18; V: TRBV3-1/TRBV3-2; CDR3: CASSHRGGQVDPGNTIYF; DNA: TGTGCCAGCAGCCACCGGGGCGGACAGGTCGATCCTGGAAACACCATATATTTT
D: TRBD1; size: NA; J: TRBJ1-1; length: 15; V: TRBV2; CDR3: CASTRGDRRNTEAFF; DNA: TGTGCCAGCACCCGAGGGGACAGGAGGAACACTGAAGCTTTCTTT
D: NA; size: NA; J: TRBJ2-7; length: 15; V: TRBV11-3; CDR3: CASSLDLGSSYEQYF; DNA: TGTGCCAGCAGCTTAGACTTAGGGAGCTCCTACGAGCAGTACTTC
D: TRBD1; size: NA; J: TRBJ2-7; length: 18; V: TRBV6-1; CDR3: CASSERRPPGQGAYEQYF; DNA: TGTGCCAGCAGTGAACGGCGACCGCCGGGACAGGGGGCTTACGAGCAGTACTTC
D: TRBD2; size: few; J: TRBJ2-5; length: 15; V: TRBV3-1/TRBV3-2; CDR3: CASSQQGGRQETQYF; DNA: TGTGCCAGCAGCCAACAGGGAGGGAGACAAGAGACCCAGTACTTC
D: TRBD2; size: once; J: TRBJ2-7; length: 15; V: TRBV5-1; CDR3: CASSSLAGGPYEQYF; DNA: TGCGCCAGCAGCTCCCTAGCGGGAGGCCCCTACGAGCAGTACTTC
D: NA; size: NA; J: TRBJ2-2; length: 15; V: TRBV5-1; CDR3: CASSFKGGDTGELFF; DNA: TGCGCCAGCAGCTTCAAGGGGGGGGACACCGGGGAGCTGTTTTTT
D: NA; size: NA; J: TRBJ1-1; length: 15; V: TRBV6-5; CDR3: CASSYSRAMNTEAFF; DNA: TGTGCCAGCAGTTACTCCCGGGCCATGAACACTGAAGCTTTCTTT
D: NA; size: NA; J: TRBJ2-4; length: 13; V: TRBV12-1; CDR3: CASSSGTKNIQYF; DNA: TGTGCCAGCAGCTCGGGGACAAAAAACATTCAGTACTTC
D: TRBD2; size: NA; J: TRBJ2-3; length: 15; V: TRBV30; CDR3: CAWSRLAGGTDTQYF; DNA: TGTGCCTGGAGCCGACTAGCGGGAGGCACAGATACGCAGTATTTT
D: TRBD1; size: NA; J: TRBJ1-2; length: 13; V: TRBV30; CDR3: CACGAGGIYGYTF; DNA: TGTGCCTGTGGGGCAGGGGGAATCTATGGCTACACCTTC
D: TRBD1; size: NA; J: TRBJ2-7; length: 16; V: TRBV6-5; CDR3: CASSYSKTGSSYEQYF; DNA: TGTGCCAGCAGTTACTCGAAGACAGGGAGCTCCTACGAGCAGTACTTC
D: NA; size: NA; J: TRBJ1-1; length: 13; V: TRBV19; CDR3: CASSRTVYTEAFF; DNA: TGTGCCAGTAGCCGGACAGTATACACTGAAGCTTTCTTT
D: NA; size: NA; J: TRBJ1-1; length: 14; V: TRBV14; CDR3: CASSPRRGNTEAFF; DNA: TGTGCCAGCAGCCCGCGTCGGGGGAACACTGAAGCTTTCTTT
D: NA; size: NA; J: TRBJ2-4; length: 15; V: TRBV5-1; CDR3: CASSLDGKTKNIQYF; DNA: TGCGCCAGCAGCTTGGATGGGAAAACCAAAAACATTCAGTACTTC
D: TRBD2; size: NA; J: TRBJ2-3; length: 16; V: TRBV10-3; CDR3: CAISESSGGHGDTQYF; DNA: TGTGCCATCAGTGAGTCAAGCGGGGGGCACGGAGATACGCAGTATTTT
D: TRBD1; size: NA; J: TRBJ2-1; length: 16; V: TRBV9; CDR3: CASSGPARGPGNEQFF; DNA: TGTGCCAGCAGCGGGCCGGCCAGGGGGCCAGGGAATGAGCAGTTCTTC
D: TRBD2; size: NA; J: TRBJ2-1; length: 15; V: TRBV6-6; CDR3: CASSYGTSGGNEQFF; DNA: TGTGCCAGCAGTTACGGGACTAGTGGGGGCAATGAGCAGTTCTTC
D: NA; size: NA; J: TRBJ1-3; length: 15; V: TRBV27; CDR3: CASSPWGTAGNTIYF; DNA: TGTGCCAGCAGCCCTTGGGGGACGGCTGGAAACACCATATATTTT
D: TRBD2; size: NA; J: TRBJ2-7; length: 15; V: TRBV4-1; CDR3: CASSQGTGGTYEQYF; DNA: TGCGCCAGCAGCCAGGGTACGGGGGGAACGTACGAGCAGTACTTC
D: TRBD2; size: many; J: TRBJ2-1; length: 17; V: TRBV2; CDR3: CASSNNRLSGLRNEQFF; DNA: TGTGCCAGCAGTAACAATCGGCTTAGCGGGTTAAGAAATGAGCAGTTCTTC